These 3 T cell receptor beta chains were all obtained from the same sample, sequenced in a study of cytomegalovirus exposure and HLA in healthy donors. PCR used 60 Vbeta primers and 13 Jbeta primers. Some clones are missing from TCRdb's copy, which holds only in-frame ones; the method was immunoSEQ multiplex PCR. The table lists 120,000 to 150,000 clones, approximately 76% of them singletons. The specimen sequenced was PBMCs. The receptors here all came from a man in his forties in good health and CMV-seronegative.

V is TRBV6-1 and J is TRBJ1-3, with D tentatively TRBD1 (5 bases). Germline lookup yields CDR1 MNHNS and CDR2 SASEGT. V was pared by 11 bases and J by 3 bases, with 17 bases between. CDR3 length: 14 residues. CDR3 sequence reads: CASAAGMRGNTIYF. CDR3 nucleotides: TGTGCCTCAGCTGCAGGGATGCGTGGAAACACCATATATTTT.

The chain couples TRBV4-3 to TRBJ1-3; 8 nucleotides match TRBD1. This CDR3 contains 18 residues. Germline V gene data show CDR1 as LGHNA and CDR2 as YSLEER. The V and J ends lost 3 bases and 1 base, in that order; junction bases with no gene match: 11. The CDR3 reads CASSQGWLGQGSGNTIYF. CDR3 in DNA: TGCGCCAGCAGCCAGGGGTGGCTAGGACAGGGATCTGGAAACACCATATATTTT.

The chain combines TRBV28 with TRBJ1-1; D is possibly TRBD1 (6 bases). Trimming stripped 6 bases from V and 1 base from J, with 9 bases between. Germline V gene lookup returns CDR1 MDHEN and CDR2 SYDVKM. CDR3 length equals 13 residues. CDR3 DNA sequence: TGTGCCAGCAGGCCGACAGGGAACACTGAAGCTTTCTTT. Protein sequence: CASRPTGNTEAFF. The whole variable domain, filled in from reference TRBV28 and TRBJ1-1, reads DVKVTQSSRYLVKRTGEKVFLECVQDMDHENMFWYRQDPGLGLRLIYFSYDVKMKEKGDIPEGYSVSREKKERFSLILESASTNQTSMYLCASRPTGNTEAFFGQGTRLTVV.